Listed below are T cell receptor beta chains from one sample, sequenced in a study of radiotherapy plus CTLA-4 blockade in lung cancer. Repertoires were generated with immunoSEQ multiplex PCR, while TCRdb's copy carries only in-frame clones and drops some. The repertoire consists of approximately 99,000 clones, with 70% to 90% occurring once and the leading ten covering roughly 4.6%. Specimen: peripheral blood, collected from a patient treated with radiotherapy plus ipilimumab. These receptors were taken from a human donor with non-small cell lung cancer that progressed on radiotherapy plus ipilimumab. Both conserved end residues are part of each CDR3. A D gene is named only where the DNA matches it firmly. Some rows have no size entry. The others give once, few or many, or a class for an expanded clone.

TRBV6-1	TRBD2	once	TRBJ2-4	TGTGCCAGCAGTGACGACGGGAGGACTCTAGCCAAAAACATTCAGTACTTC	CASSDDGRTLAKNIQYF
TRBV19	.	once	TRBJ1-5	TGTGCCAGTAGTATAACAGGCATAGCGGGTCAGCCCCAGCATTTT	CASSITGIAGQPQHF
TRBV14	.	.	TRBJ1-2	TGTGCCAGCAGCCAAGACCGTCAAAACTATGGCTACACCTTC	CASSQDRQNYGYTF
TRBV5-4	.	once	TRBJ2-2	TGTGCCAGCAGCTTAGGGGCGGGGGCGCGCACCGGGGAGCTGTTTTTT	CASSLGAGARTGELFF
TRBV6-1	.	.	TRBJ2-1	TGTGCCAGCTATTCCCCCAATGAGCAGTTCTTC	CASYSPNEQFF
TRBV5-4	TRBD1	.	TRBJ1-1	TGTGCCAGCAGCCCGGGACAGGGAAGGGCGAGCACTGAAGCTTTCTTT	CASSPGQGRASTEAFF
TRBV23-1	TRBD2	.	TRBJ2-1	TGCGCCAGCACCGCCCCCTCGGGGGGTGTGGGGTACAATGAGCAGTTCTTC	CASTAPSGGVGYNEQFF
TRBV2	.	.	TRBJ1-6	TGTGCCAGCAGCGACAGTAGGGGAAATTCACCCCTCCACTTT	CASSDSRGNSPLHF
TRBV7-2	TRBD2	.	TRBJ2-5	TGTGCCAGCAGCTTAGCGGGGGGGAGGGGAGAAGAGACCCAGTACTTC	CASSLAGGRGEETQYF
TRBV19	TRBD1	.	TRBJ1-4	TGTGCCAGTACCCCGGGGGCAGGGGGCGGCGAAAAACTGTTTTTT	CASTPGAGGGEKLFF
TRBV19	.	few	TRBJ1-5	TGTGCCAGTAGTGAGTTGATTAGCAATCAGCCCCAGCATTTT	CASSELISNQPQHF
TRBV28	.	once	TRBJ1-5	TGTGCCAGCAGGCCAGCCCGAGGGAATAGCAATCAGCCCCAGCATTTT	CASRPARGNSNQPQHF
TRBV7-9	.	.	TRBJ1-5	TGTGCCAGCAGCTTAGGAGTCAGCGCTCAAGATCAGCCCCAGCATTTT	CASSLGVSAQDQPQHF
TRBV6-1	TRBD2	.	TRBJ2-2	TGTGCCAGCAGTGGGAGACTAGCGGGAGGGCAGAACACCGGGGAGCTGTTTTTT	CASSGRLAGGQNTGELFF
TRBV9	.	once	TRBJ1-2	TGTGCCAGCAGCGTAGGGGACATGGATGGCTACACCTTC	CASSVGDMDGYTF